Listed below are T cell receptor beta chains from one sample, sequenced in a study of response to subunit inactivated influenza vaccine. TCRdb processed the RT-PCR reads anew with MiXCR; each CDR3 protein has one entry. The table has a few hundred thousand distinct CDR3 sequences, just over 20% seen once. The starting material was PBMCs from blood, obtained 21 months after vaccination. The receptors here all came from a man aged 50-75 years who received an inactivated influenza vaccine. CDR3s include the opening cysteine and the closing phenylalanine or tryptophan. A D gene is named only where the DNA matches it firmly. Some rows mark clone size as missing; the rest say once, few, many or name a class of expanded clone.

D: -; J: TRBJ1-5; V: TRBV19; size: -; DNA: TGTGCCAGTAGTATCCAATCAGGGGCTGTGAATCAGCCCCAGCATTTT; CDR3: CASSIQSGAVNQPQHF
D: -; J: TRBJ2-1; V: TRBV14; size: few; DNA: TGTGCCAGCAGCCAAGGAGGGGCCCAAAATGAGCAGTTCTTC; CDR3: CASSQGGAQNEQFF
D: -; J: TRBJ2-1; V: TRBV4-2; size: -; DNA: TGTGCCAGCAGCCTCGGGACAACGAGCTCCTACAATGAGCAGTTCTTC; CDR3: CASSLGTTSSYNEQFF
D: -; J: TRBJ1-2; V: TRBV5-1; size: few; DNA: TGCGCCAGCAGCTTGGACGGGGCTCCTACTCCCCGCTATGGCTACACCTTC; CDR3: CASSLDGAPTPRYGYTF
D: -; J: TRBJ1-1; V: TRBV27; size: few; DNA: TGTGCCAGCAGTTTAAATCTAGGGGGTCGAGCTTTCTTT; CDR3: CASSLNLGGRAFF
D: TRBD2; J: TRBJ2-4; V: TRBV7-2; size: -; DNA: TGTGCCAGCAGCTTAGGGCTAGCGGGGCTAGGGGACATTCAGTACTTC; CDR3: CASSLGLAGLGDIQYF
D: -; J: TRBJ2-1; V: TRBV10-3; size: few; DNA: TGTGCCATCAGTGAGATTTCCCCCGGCAACGAGCAGTTCTTC; CDR3: CAISEISPGNEQFF
D: -; J: TRBJ2-5; V: TRBV7-9; size: -; DNA: TGTGCCAGCAGCTTTTTCATGGGAGAGGCCAAAGAGACCCAGTACTTC; CDR3: CASSFFMGEAKETQYF
D: -; J: TRBJ2-5; V: TRBV24-1; size: -; DNA: TGTGCCACCAGTGATCCAGAGGGTGGTTCTCCCATCCAAGAGACCCAGTACTTC; CDR3: CATSDPEGGSPIQETQYF
D: TRBD1; J: TRBJ2-3; V: TRBV28; size: once; DNA: TGTGCCAGCAGTCACAGGGGCCGCACAGATACGCAGTATTTT; CDR3: CASSHRGRTDTQYF
D: -; J: TRBJ2-2; V: TRBV29-1; size: -; DNA: TGCAGCGGGTGGGGCAACACCGGGGAGCTGTTTTTT; CDR3: CSGWGNTGELFF
D: TRBD1; J: TRBJ2-1; V: TRBV4-3; size: -; DNA: TGCGCCAGCAGCCGGGACAGGTTTTACAATGAGCAGTTCTTC; CDR3: CASSRDRFYNEQFF
D: -; J: TRBJ1-1; V: TRBV6-2/TRBV6-3; size: many; DNA: TGTGCCAGCAGTTACCCGTGGGGGGACACTGAAGCTTTCTTT; CDR3: CASSYPWGDTEAFF
D: -; J: TRBJ1-5; V: TRBV10-3; size: -; DNA: TGTGCCATCAGTGACTGGGGGGCTGGTCAGCCCCAGCATTTT; CDR3: CAISDWGAGQPQHF
D: -; J: TRBJ1-3; V: TRBV12-3/TRBV12-4; size: few; DNA: TGTGCCAGCAGTTTAGGCGGCCCCCGGCTCGGAAACACCATATATTTT; CDR3: CASSLGGPRLGNTIYF
D: -; J: TRBJ2-1; V: TRBV20-1; size: -; DNA: TGCAGTGTTGGCCGGCCGGGCTCTAATGAGCAGTTCTTC; CDR3: CSVGRPGSNEQFF
D: -; J: TRBJ1-6; V: TRBV6-1; size: few; DNA: TGTGCCAGCAGAGATGGGGGTTTGGCCTCACCCCTCCACTTT; CDR3: CASRDGGLASPLHF
D: TRBD1; J: TRBJ1-5; V: TRBV29-1; size: many; DNA: TGCAGCGTTGGGGCAGGGGGTCGCAATCAGCCCCAGCATTTT; CDR3: CSVGAGGRNQPQHF
D: TRBD2; J: TRBJ2-5; V: TRBV4-3; size: -; DNA: TGCGCCAGCAGCCAAGATTTTACGGGAGGGGAGACCCAGTACTTC; CDR3: CASSQDFTGGETQYF
D: -; J: TRBJ1-2; V: TRBV25-1; size: -; DNA: TGTGCCAGCAGTGAAGGGGTAGCAAGGGGCTACACCTTC; CDR3: CASSEGVARGYTF
D: -; J: TRBJ1-1; V: TRBV18; size: few; DNA: TGTGCCAGCTCACCACCGGGATGGGGCGACACTGAAGCGGTCTTT; CDR3: CASSPPGWGDTEAVF
D: -; J: TRBJ1-5; V: TRBV27; size: few; DNA: TGTGCCAGCAGTTTATCAGGACAGAGCAATCAGCCCCAGCATTTT; CDR3: CASSLSGQSNQPQHF